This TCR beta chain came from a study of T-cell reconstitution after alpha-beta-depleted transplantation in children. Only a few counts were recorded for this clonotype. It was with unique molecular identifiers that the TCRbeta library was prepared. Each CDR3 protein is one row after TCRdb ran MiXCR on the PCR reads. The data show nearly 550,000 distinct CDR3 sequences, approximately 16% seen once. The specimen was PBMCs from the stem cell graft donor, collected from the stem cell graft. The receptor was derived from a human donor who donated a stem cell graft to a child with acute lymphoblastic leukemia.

CDR3 region: CATSDPTGSGANVLTF. The CDR3 DNA is TGTGCCACCAGTGACCCAACAGGGTCTGGGGCCAACGTCCTGACTTTC. V usage is TRBV24-1 and J usage is TRBJ2-6; D perhaps matches TRBD1 (6 bases). This CDR3 has 16 residues. The germline gives CDR1 KGHDR, CDR2 SFDVKD. Trimming removed 4 bases at V and 1 base at J, with 10 bases between.